Below, 18 T cell receptor beta chains from the same sample are listed, as sequenced in a study of regulatory T cells in long-lasting Graves disease. iRepertoire HTBI primers and Arm-PCR of CDR3 regions built TCR beta libraries. TCRdb itself ran the multiplex PCR reads through MiXCR, one entry per CDR3 protein. The data contain around 510,000 distinct CDR3 sequences, about 20% of them singletons. This sample's time point: persistent/refractory GD, antithyroid drugs over 5 years with positive TRAb. PBMC-derived RNA was used for the TCR library. Here the sequenced sample was peripheral blood mononuclear cells (PBMCs), taken when the disease was refractory, from a patient treated with antithyroid drugs. The origin of the receptors is a female donor with Graves disease.

The chain combines TRBV20-1 with TRBJ1-1, with D unclear. The V end was cut by 2 bases, the J end by 4 bases, with 14 bases between. In germline, CDR1 is DFQATT, CDR2 SNEGSKA (reference sequence). CDR3 size: 14 residues. Written as DNA, the CDR3 is TGCAGTGCTAGAAATTTCCGGTCGGTCACTGAAGCTTTCTTT. It is translated as CSARNFRSVTEAFF.

About this clonotype: A read error may account for a junction end that differs from germline. This chain uses TRBV6-1 with TRBJ2-7, with 12 bases fitting TRBD2. This CDR3 region has 15 residues. The germline CDR1 and CDR2 sequences are MNHNS and SASEGT. CDR3 nucleotides: TGTGCCAGCAGAGAGTACACTAGCGGGAGGCTCGAGCGGTACTTC. It translates to CASREYTSGRLERYF.

The table lists this clonotype with many counts. The CDR3 nucleotides are TGTGCCAGCAGCTTAGGGGGCCTCTACGAGCAGTACTTC. Protein: CASSLGGLYEQYF. This rearrangement joins TRBV7-6 to TRBJ2-7, with D possibly matching TRBD1 (5 bases). Trimming shortened V by 1 base and J by 3 bases, and 7 bases separated the two germline ends. The CDR3 spans 13 residues. Germline loops: CDR1 SGHVS, CDR2 FNYEAQ.

This chain joins TRBV28 and TRBJ2-1; D ambiguous. In germline, CDR1 is MDHEN, CDR2 SYDVKM. The CDR3 extends over 14 amino acids. The V gene lost 5 bases and the J gene lost 6 bases, with 14 bases spanning the gap. The CDR3 DNA sequence: TGTGCCAGCAGTCCAGACACTCCGGGCAATGAGCAGTTCTTC. Encoded protein: CASSPDTPGNEQFF. Filled out from reference TRBV28 and TRBJ2-1, the complete variable domain reads DVKVTQSSRYLVKRTGEKVFLECVQDMDHENMFWYRQDPGLGLRLIYFSYDVKMKEKGDIPEGYSVSREKKERFSLILESASTNQTSMYLCASSPDTPGNEQFFGPGTRLTVL.

The V call is TRBV20-1, the J call TRBJ2-1, with 9 bases matching TRBD2. CDR1 and CDR2 from the germline V gene are DFQATT and SNEGSKA (reference sequence). The CDR3 runs to 16 residues. J lost 3 bases, V lost 3 bases, and 9 bases had no gene match. The CDR3 DNA sequence: TGCAGTGCTAGCTCTAGCGGGATCCACCTCTACAATGAGCAGTTCTTC. Protein: CSASSSGIHLYNEQFF.

This clonotype was recorded once. J is TRBJ1-2 and V is TRBV30; D gene ambiguous. Germline assignment: CDR1 GTSNPN and CDR2 SVGIG (reference sequence). V gave up 5 bases and J gave up 5 bases, with 18 bases separating them. CDR3 length equals 14 residues. The CDR3 DNA reads TGTGCCTGGCTCCCGGGCCTCGGCTGGTATGGCTACACCTTC. Translated, it gives CAWLPGLGWYGYTF. Full variable domain (rest looked up from reference TRBV30 and TRBJ1-2): SQTIHQWPATLVQPVGSPLSLECTVEGTSNPNLYWYRQAAGRGLQLLFYSVGIGQISSEVPQNLSASRPQDRQFILSSKKLLLSDSGFYLCAWLPGLGWYGYTFGSGTRLTVV.

This clonotype was seen at least ten times. The chain is built from TRBV12-3 or TRBV12-4 and TRBJ1-1, with D unclear. V gave up 3 bases and J gave up 0 bases, with 8 bases separating them. The CDR3 contains 14 residues. The CDR3 DNA is TGTGCCAGCAGTTTTCACATACTGAACACTGAAGCTTTCTTT. Residues: CASSFHILNTEAFF.

This clonotype was detected many times. The genes are TRBV28 and TRBJ2-7; TRBD2 agrees at 9 bases. The ends lost 0 bases at V and 6 bases at J; junction bases unmatched: 6. Germline assignment: CDR1 MDHEN and CDR2 SYDVKM. The CDR3 has 15 amino acids. The CDR3, as DNA: TGTGCCAGCAGTTTATGGGGTAGCGGGGGAGGCGAGCAGTACTTC. Translation gives CASSLWGSGGGEQYF.

This clonotype occurred many times. This rearrangement joins TRBV28 to TRBJ1-5; 9 bases fit TRBD1. The CDR3 length is 15 residues. V shed 1 base, J shed 4 bases, and the junction held 2 bases outside the gene matches. Germline loops: CDR1 MDHEN, CDR2 SYDVKM. The CDR3 coding sequence is TGTGCCAGCAGTTTATTAGGACAGGGGAATCAGCCCCAGCATTTT. This sequence encodes CASSLLGQGNQPQHF.

This clonotype was detected only a few times. The genes are TRBV5-1 and TRBJ1-1, with D hard to call. The germline gives CDR1 SGHRS, CDR2 YFSETQ. The CDR3 has 15 amino acids. The germline V and J ends were trimmed by 4 bases and 0 bases, with 13 bases remaining between them. This chain's CDR3 is CASSPGSYMNTEAFF. The CDR3 nucleotides read TGCGCCAGCAGCCCCGGGAGCTACATGAACACTGAAGCTTTCTTT.

The sample holds many counts of this clonotype. V and J are TRBV28 and TRBJ1-5; 9 nucleotides align to TRBD1. V lost 3 bases and J lost 6; bases outside the gene matches: 9. This CDR3 region has 16 residues. CDR1 is MDHEN and CDR2 is SYDVKM in the germline V gene. In nucleotides, the CDR3 is TGTGCCAGCAGTTTCCTGGGGACAGGGATGACTCAGCCCCAGCATTTT. Translated, it gives CASSFLGTGMTQPQHF.

The chain is built from TRBV7-8 and TRBJ2-7; 8 nucleotides match TRBD2. Per germline, CDR1 SGHVS and CDR2 FQNEAQ. This CDR3 comprises 16 residues. V dropped 6 bases and J dropped 2; count of bases not matched to a gene: 12. The CDR3 loop is CASSDPGTRSPYEQYF. CDR3 nucleotides: TGTGCCAGCAGTGACCCGGGGACTAGGTCCCCCTACGAGCAGTACTTC.

The table lists this clonotype with a few counts. This rearrangement joins TRBV20-1 to TRBJ2-2, with D possibly matching TRBD1 (5 bases). CDR3 length: 13 amino acids. Germline V lookup: CDR1 DFQATT, CDR2 SNEGSKA (reference sequence). Trimming pared 5 bases from V and 4 bases from J, leaving 11 bases between. CDR3 protein: CSAWAGRTGELFF. CDR3 sequence (DNA): TGCAGTGCTTGGGCAGGGCGCACCGGGGAGCTGTTTTTT.

Many counts were recorded for this clonotype. The V call is TRBV6-5, the J call TRBJ1-2; tentative D call: TRBD1 (5 bases). Trimming removed 1 base at V and 6 bases at J, with 12 bases between. Germline V gene sequence: CDR1 MNHEY, CDR2 SVGAGI. This CDR3 spans 14 amino acids. The CDR3 nucleotides are TGTGCCAGCAGTTACTGGGGACCTAGCGATGGCTACACCTTC. Translation gives CASSYWGPSDGYTF.

The chain couples TRBV30 to TRBJ2-7; TRBD2 might be the D (6 bases). Trimming cost V 0 bases and J 3 bases, with 24 bases left between them. The CDR3 spans 18 residues. Germline V gene lookup returns CDR1 GTSNPN and CDR2 SVGIG (reference sequence). The CDR3 region has the DNA TGTGCCTGGAGTGTACAATGGGCAGGTAGGAAGGGAGGCTACGAGCAGTACTTC. As protein: CAWSVQWAGRKGGYEQYF.

The table lists this clonotype with many counts. The chain uses TRBV6-1 and TRBJ1-1; the D is unclear. The V end lost 5 bases, the J end lost 1 base, and 8 bases lay between the germline ends. The CDR3 loop spans 13 amino acids. Germline V lookup: CDR1 MNHNS, CDR2 SASEGT. The CDR3 DNA follows: TGTGCCAGCAGTACTATAGAGAACACTGAAGCTTTCTTT. Protein sequence: CASSTIENTEAFF.

In its sample, this clonotype was seen many times. The chain carries TRBV15 and TRBJ1-4, with D unresolved. The V gene lost 4 bases and the J gene lost 7 bases, with 22 bases spanning the gap. CDR1 is LNHNV and CDR2 is YYDKDF in the germline V gene (reference sequence). The CDR3 has 17 amino acids. Here the CDR3 reads CATSIRGNTGRSEKLFF. As DNA, the CDR3 is TGTGCCACCAGCATTCGGGGAAACACGGGGAGAAGTGAAAAACTGTTTTTT.

A word on this clonotype: One end of the junction varies from germline; a read error may be responsible. This sequence joins TRBV27 and TRBJ2-4, with unresolved D. Germline CDR1 MNHEY, CDR2 SMNVEV (reference sequence). The CDR3 runs to 13 residues. CDR3 bases: TGTGCCAGCAGTTTTCGACGGAAAAACATTCATTACTTC. The encoded protein is CASSFRRKNIHYF.